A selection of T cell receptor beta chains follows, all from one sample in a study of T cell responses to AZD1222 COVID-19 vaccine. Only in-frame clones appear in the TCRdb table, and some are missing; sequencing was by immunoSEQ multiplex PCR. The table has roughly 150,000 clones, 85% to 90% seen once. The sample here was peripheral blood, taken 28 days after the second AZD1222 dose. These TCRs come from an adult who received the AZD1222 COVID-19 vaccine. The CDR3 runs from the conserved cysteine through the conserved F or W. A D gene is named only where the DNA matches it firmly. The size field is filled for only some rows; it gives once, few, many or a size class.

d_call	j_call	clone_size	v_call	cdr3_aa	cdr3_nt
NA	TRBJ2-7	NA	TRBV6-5	CASTEVQGGGEQYF	TGTGCCAGCACCGAGGTACAGGGAGGGGGTGAGCAGTACTTC
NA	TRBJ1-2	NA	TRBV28	CASSLARLYGYTF	TGTGCCAGCAGCCTCGCCCGCCTCTATGGCTACACCTTC
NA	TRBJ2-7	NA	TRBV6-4	CASGYHRRDEHEQYF	TGTGCCAGCGGCTATCATAGGAGGGACGAGCACGAGCAGTACTTC
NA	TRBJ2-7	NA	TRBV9	CASSSRPSYEQYF	TGTGCCAGCAGCTCCAGACCCTCCTACGAGCAGTACTTC
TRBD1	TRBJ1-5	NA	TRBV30	CAWSVGQGDQPQHF	TGTGCCTGGAGTGTAGGACAGGGGGATCAGCCCCAGCATTTT
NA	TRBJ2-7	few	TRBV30	CAWRPPSRPDYEQYF	TGTGCCTGGAGGCCACCCTCGCGGCCAGACTACGAGCAGTACTTC
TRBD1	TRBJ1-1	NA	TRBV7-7	CASSHSYRDRGRGFNTEAFF	TGTGCTAGCAGCCATAGCTACCGGGACAGGGGGCGCGGTTTTAACACTGAAGCTTTCTTT
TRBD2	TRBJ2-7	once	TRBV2	CASRGSGSYEQYF	TGTGCCAGCAGGGGGAGCGGGAGCTACGAGCAGTACTTC
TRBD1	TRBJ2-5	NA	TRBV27	CASSPLLFHRGQETQYF	TGTGCCAGCAGTCCCCTCCTTTTCCACAGGGGCCAAGAGACCCAGTACTTC
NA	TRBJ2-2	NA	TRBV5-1	CASSFATGNTGELFF	TGCGCCAGCAGCTTTGCGACAGGGAACACCGGGGAGCTGTTTTTT
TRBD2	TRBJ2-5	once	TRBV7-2	CASSLDGRGQETQYF	TGTGCCAGCAGCTTAGACGGGAGGGGCCAAGAGACCCAGTACTTC
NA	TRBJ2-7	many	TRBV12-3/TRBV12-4	CASSLQGINEQYF	TGTGCCAGCAGTTTGCAGGGAATCAACGAGCAGTACTTC
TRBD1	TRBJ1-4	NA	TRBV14	CASSQLTGANEKLFF	TGTGCCAGCAGCCAACTGACAGGGGCTAATGAAAAACTGTTTTTT
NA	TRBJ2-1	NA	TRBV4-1	CASSQARGWGTRYNEQFF	TGCGCCAGCAGCCAAGCTCGGGGTTGGGGGACAAGGTACAATGAGCAGTTCTTC
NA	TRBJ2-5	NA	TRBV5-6	CASSLRGGETQYF	TGTGCCAGCAGCTTGAGGGGTGGCGAGACCCAGTACTTC
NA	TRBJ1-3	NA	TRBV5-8	CASSFGPRGNF	TGTGCCAGCAGCTTCGGGCCCAGGGGTAATTTT
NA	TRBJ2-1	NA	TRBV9	CASSALDSRSYNEQFF	TGTGCCAGCAGCGCATTGGACAGCCGCTCCTACAATGAGCAGTTCTTC
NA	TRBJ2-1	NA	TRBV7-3	CASSFRGSSYNEQFF	TGTGCCAGCAGCTTTCGGGGGAGCTCCTACAATGAGCAGTTCTTC
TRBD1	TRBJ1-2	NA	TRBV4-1	CASSLRQGEAYGYTF	TGCGCCAGCAGCCTAAGACAGGGGGAGGCCTATGGCTACACCTTC
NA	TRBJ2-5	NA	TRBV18	CASSPQKETQYF	TGTGCCAGCTCACCACAGAAAGAGACCCAGTACTTC
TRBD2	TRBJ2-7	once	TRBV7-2	CASSSGWNLGGRAPYEQYF	TGTGCCAGCAGCTCGGGTTGGAATCTGGGCGGGAGGGCCCCCTACGAGCAGTACTTC
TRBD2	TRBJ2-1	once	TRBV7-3	CASSQGGAHGEQFF	TGTGCCAGCAGCCAGGGAGGGGCGCATGGTGAGCAGTTCTTC